This T cell receptor (beta chain) stems from a study of shared clonotypes between healthy human individuals. The study, taken as a whole, reports: Richness estimates generally favored naive over memory subsets.

On this clone itself: Antigen unknown.

Deep-level running was used for the assay. TCRdb keeps only in-frame clones here, not all; method: immunoSEQ multiplex PCR. The sample lists 80,000 to 100,000 clones, over 60% occurring once. Germline lookup yields CDR1 MNHNY and CDR2 SVGAGI (reference sequence). V lost 2 bases, J lost 8 bases, and 9 bases lay in between. The CDR3 loop spans 13 amino acids. V gene TRBV6-6 combines with J gene TRBJ1-4; D uncertain. Sequencing input: memory CD8+ T cells sorted from blood. Subset meaning: CD45RO+ cells pooled with CCR7-negative TemRA cells. The receptor was isolated from a man between 25 and 39 years old in good health. The CDR3 loop reads CASSYTPGEKLFF. The CDR3 coding sequence is TGTGCCAGCAGTTACACACCGGGGGAAAAACTGTTTTTT.